This is a list of T cell receptor beta chains from one sample in a study of OX40 agonist ivuxolimab in advanced cancers. The repertoire was sequenced with immunoSEQ multiplex PCR; TCRdb's copy has only in-frame clones and lacks some. The repertoire has roughly 87,000 clones, approximately 90% of them found once; the top ten carry more than 0.6%. The sample was CD4+ or CD8+ T cells sorted from blood, taken in a trial of the OX40 agonist ivuxolimab. These TCRs come from an adult with an advanced solid tumor such as melanoma, head and neck, liver or kidney cancer. The CDR3 runs from the conserved cysteine through the conserved F or W. The D gene is left open where the match is weak. The size of a clone is reported for some rows only, either as once, few or many, or as a class for expanded clones.

clone size: NA; J gene: TRBJ1-1; D gene: TRBD1; V gene: TRBV6-6; CDR3 DNA: TGTGCCAGCAGTTACCAGGGGGCTTCGGGCACTGAAGCTTTCTTT; CDR3 protein: CASSYQGASGTEAFF
clone size: NA; J gene: TRBJ1-6; D gene: NA; V gene: TRBV4-1; CDR3 DNA: TGCGCCAGCAGCCAAGAGGGTCAAATGGACCGCTATAATTCACCCCTCCACTTT; CDR3 protein: CASSQEGQMDRYNSPLHF
clone size: NA; J gene: TRBJ2-5; D gene: NA; V gene: TRBV5-1; CDR3 DNA: TGCGCCAGCAGCCCGTCGGGGACCGGGCAAGAGACCCAGTACTTC; CDR3 protein: CASSPSGTGQETQYF
clone size: once; J gene: TRBJ1-4; D gene: NA; V gene: TRBV4-3; CDR3 DNA: TGCGCCAGCAGCCAAGATACCGCAGGTGGGGTTGCAACTAATGAAAAACTGTTTTTT; CDR3 protein: CASSQDTAGGVATNEKLFF
clone size: NA; J gene: TRBJ2-1; D gene: NA; V gene: TRBV5-4; CDR3 DNA: TGTGCCAGCAGCCTAAACAACTTCGCCTACAATGAGCAGTTCTTC; CDR3 protein: CASSLNNFAYNEQFF
clone size: NA; J gene: TRBJ1-2; D gene: NA; V gene: TRBV5-1; CDR3 DNA: TGCGCCAGCAGCGTGACAGCGCACACAAGTTATGGCTACACCTTC; CDR3 protein: CASSVTAHTSYGYTF
clone size: NA; J gene: TRBJ1-2; D gene: NA; V gene: TRBV19; CDR3 DNA: TGTGCCAGTAGTTCGGCACTTGGCTACACCTTC; CDR3 protein: CASSSALGYTF
clone size: NA; J gene: TRBJ1-3; D gene: TRBD1; V gene: TRBV27; CDR3 DNA: TGTGCCAGCAGTCAGGCCGGGACAGGCGGAAACACCATATATTTT; CDR3 protein: CASSQAGTGGNTIYF
clone size: NA; J gene: TRBJ1-2; D gene: NA; V gene: TRBV6-1; CDR3 DNA: TGTGCCAGCAGTGAAATTTATGGACAGATGTATAATGGCTACACCTTC; CDR3 protein: CASSEIYGQMYNGYTF
clone size: NA; J gene: TRBJ2-2; D gene: NA; V gene: TRBV18; CDR3 DNA: TGTGCCAGCTCACAGGTGGCGGTCGGGAGAGGCACCGGGGAGCTGTTTTTT; CDR3 protein: CASSQVAVGRGTGELFF
clone size: NA; J gene: TRBJ2-7; D gene: NA; V gene: TRBV19; CDR3 DNA: TGTGCCAGTAGTATATCCGTCCGGGACGGAGCCTACGAGCAGTACTTC; CDR3 protein: CASSISVRDGAYEQYF
clone size: NA; J gene: TRBJ1-2; D gene: NA; V gene: TRBV5-4; CDR3 DNA: TGTGCCAGCAGCCTGGACAAGGAGAACTATGGCTACACCTTC; CDR3 protein: CASSLDKENYGYTF
clone size: NA; J gene: TRBJ1-4; D gene: TRBD1; V gene: TRBV19; CDR3 DNA: TGTGCCAGTAGTATCCCAGACAGGGCAACTAATGAAAAACTGTTTTTT; CDR3 protein: CASSIPDRATNEKLFF
clone size: few; J gene: TRBJ2-2; D gene: TRBD2; V gene: TRBV11-2; CDR3 DNA: TGTGCCAGCAGCTTATCGCTAGCGGGAGCCGGGGAGCTGTTTTTT; CDR3 protein: CASSLSLAGAGELFF
clone size: NA; J gene: TRBJ2-5; D gene: TRBD1; V gene: TRBV6-5; CDR3 DNA: TGTGCCAGCAGACACAGGGGGTTCAACCAAGAGACCCAGTACTTC; CDR3 protein: CASRHRGFNQETQYF
clone size: NA; J gene: TRBJ2-7; D gene: NA; V gene: TRBV28; CDR3 DNA: TGTGCCAGCAGCCCCGGCGGGCTAGGGATCTACGAGCAGTACTTC; CDR3 protein: CASSPGGLGIYEQYF
clone size: NA; J gene: TRBJ1-1; D gene: NA; V gene: TRBV20-1; CDR3 DNA: TGCAGTGCTAGGGTGAACACTGAAGCTTTCTTT; CDR3 protein: CSARVNTEAFF
clone size: NA; J gene: TRBJ2-2; D gene: NA; V gene: TRBV7-3; CDR3 DNA: TGTGCCAGCAGCTTAACGGGTCAGGGAGGCGGGGAGCTGTTTTTT; CDR3 protein: CASSLTGQGGGELFF
clone size: NA; J gene: TRBJ2-6; D gene: NA; V gene: TRBV27; CDR3 DNA: TGTGCCAGCAGCTCGCCGGGCTCTGGGGCCAACGTCCTGACTTTC; CDR3 protein: CASSSPGSGANVLTF
clone size: NA; J gene: TRBJ2-7; D gene: TRBD2; V gene: TRBV10-3; CDR3 DNA: TGTGCCATCAGACCGACTAGCGACAAATACGAGCAGTACTTC; CDR3 protein: CAIRPTSDKYEQYF
clone size: NA; J gene: TRBJ1-2; D gene: TRBD1; V gene: TRBV14; CDR3 DNA: TGTGCCAGCAGCCAAGTGACAGGGGCCGACTATGGCTACACCTTC; CDR3 protein: CASSQVTGADYGYTF
clone size: NA; J gene: TRBJ1-3; D gene: NA; V gene: TRBV5-1; CDR3 DNA: TGCGCCAGCACGGATTTTCTCTCTGGAAACACCATATATTTT; CDR3 protein: CASTDFLSGNTIYF
clone size: NA; J gene: TRBJ2-3; D gene: NA; V gene: TRBV25-1; CDR3 DNA: TGTGCCAGCAGTGAGCGGAGCACAGATACGCAGTATTTT; CDR3 protein: CASSERSTDTQYF
clone size: NA; J gene: TRBJ2-7; D gene: NA; V gene: TRBV20-1; CDR3 DNA: TGCAGTGCTAGCGGGGACTACGAGCAGTACTTC; CDR3 protein: CSASGDYEQYF
clone size: NA; J gene: TRBJ2-7; D gene: NA; V gene: TRBV6-5; CDR3 DNA: TGTGCCAGCAGTTACTCTTTTGGCGGCTACGAGCAGTACTTC; CDR3 protein: CASSYSFGGYEQYF
clone size: NA; J gene: TRBJ2-1; D gene: NA; V gene: TRBV29-1; CDR3 DNA: TGCAGCGTTGAAGAGGGACGGGGGAGCTCCTACAATGAGCAGTTCTTC; CDR3 protein: CSVEEGRGSSYNEQFF
clone size: NA; J gene: TRBJ1-5; D gene: NA; V gene: TRBV19; CDR3 DNA: TGTGCCAGTATGGACAGTTATAGCAATCAGCCCCAGCATTTT; CDR3 protein: CASMDSYSNQPQHF
clone size: NA; J gene: TRBJ2-3; D gene: TRBD1; V gene: TRBV6-5; CDR3 DNA: TGTGCCAGCAGACGGACAGGGCGCCCAGATACGCAGTATTTT; CDR3 protein: CASRRTGRPDTQYF
clone size: NA; J gene: TRBJ2-1; D gene: NA; V gene: TRBV6-5; CDR3 DNA: TGTGCCAGCAGTAACAATAACAATGAGCAGTTCTTC; CDR3 protein: CASSNNNNEQFF
clone size: NA; J gene: TRBJ2-3; D gene: TRBD2; V gene: TRBV5-1; CDR3 DNA: TGCGCCAGCAGCTTGAATCCTAGCGGGGGGTACACAGATACGCAGTATTTT; CDR3 protein: CASSLNPSGGYTDTQYF
clone size: NA; J gene: TRBJ1-4; D gene: NA; V gene: TRBV28; CDR3 DNA: TGTGCCAGCCATGAGGTCGGTACGAGTCAAAAACTGTTTTTT; CDR3 protein: CASHEVGTSQKLFF
clone size: once; J gene: TRBJ1-2; D gene: TRBD1; V gene: TRBV29-1; CDR3 DNA: TGCAGCGTTGAAGGGCAGGGGGCTTGGGGCTACACCTTC; CDR3 protein: CSVEGQGAWGYTF
clone size: NA; J gene: TRBJ2-1; D gene: NA; V gene: TRBV5-1; CDR3 DNA: TGCGCCAGCAGCTTGTTGGAAATTAGCGGAGAGAATGAGCAGTTCTTC; CDR3 protein: CASSLLEISGENEQFF
clone size: NA; J gene: TRBJ1-1; D gene: NA; V gene: TRBV11-2; CDR3 DNA: TGTGCCAGCAGCACGGGGGTGACACGTATGAACACTGAAGCTTTCTTT; CDR3 protein: CASSTGVTRMNTEAFF
clone size: NA; J gene: TRBJ2-7; D gene: TRBD1; V gene: TRBV7-8; CDR3 DNA: TGTGCCAGCAGCTTAGCGTCGGGGGGACAGGGGTACGAGCAGTACTTC; CDR3 protein: CASSLASGGQGYEQYF
clone size: NA; J gene: TRBJ1-2; D gene: TRBD1; V gene: TRBV28; CDR3 DNA: TGTGCCAGCAGTGTATCCAACCCGGTAAGGGGGCCTAACTATGGCTACACCTTC; CDR3 protein: CASSVSNPVRGPNYGYTF
clone size: NA; J gene: TRBJ1-2; D gene: TRBD1; V gene: TRBV9; CDR3 DNA: TGTGCCAGCAGCGGCGACCCTTGGGACAGGACCTATGGCTACACCTTC; CDR3 protein: CASSGDPWDRTYGYTF
clone size: NA; J gene: TRBJ2-7; D gene: NA; V gene: TRBV18; CDR3 DNA: TGTGCCAGCTCACAATCCGGGACGCTCTACGAGCAGTACTTC; CDR3 protein: CASSQSGTLYEQYF
clone size: NA; J gene: TRBJ1-2; D gene: NA; V gene: TRBV7-2; CDR3 DNA: TGTGCCAGCAGCTTAGAGGCAGGAACCTATGGCTACACCTTC; CDR3 protein: CASSLEAGTYGYTF
clone size: NA; J gene: TRBJ1-6; D gene: NA; V gene: TRBV27; CDR3 DNA: TGTGCCAGCAGTTTTAGAACGTCAGGGCGAGATTCACCCCTCCACTTT; CDR3 protein: CASSFRTSGRDSPLHF